This T cell receptor (beta chain) is drawn from a study of T cell clusters in autoimmune cytopenias. Regarding the study as a whole: TRB repertoire shifts in secondary cytopenia and chronic lymphocytic leukemia mostly reflected lymphoma, not autoimmunity.

Each sample's input was 250 ng genomic DNA, roughly 38,000 genome equivalents. Germline lookup yields CDR1 SEHNR and CDR2 FQNEAQ (reference sequence). The CDR3 has 16 amino acids. Multiplex touch-down PCR amplified TRB using TRB-A and TRB-B pools in one tube. With the multiplex PCR reads reprocessed, TCRdb shows one record per CDR3 protein and no DNA. Its listing shows roughly 5,400 distinct CDR3 sequences. By frequency, this clonotype is medium-sized. Its antigen remains unidentified. The sequenced sample consisted of peripheral blood. The chain uses TRBV7-9 and TRBJ2-3; there is no DNA to check the TCRdb D call of TRBD2. The TCR originated in a human donor with an autoimmune cytopenia or autoimmune hepatitis (not recorded which). The CDR3 loop is CASSPPWRNGIDTQYF.